The present T cell receptor beta chain was sequenced within a study of CD8 T cells in ankylosing spondylitis. The study's findings and limits: Reportedly, matched ankylosing spondylitis synovial fluid was significantly enriched for disease-linked clones.

Quantitative 5'-RACE with molecular barcodes was used to make the TCR beta libraries. TCRdb reanalysed the 5' RACE reads using MiXCR and keeps one entry per CDR3 protein. This sample yields approximately 43,000 distinct CDR3 sequences, of which over 3.5% are seen a single time; approximately 4% belongs to the top ten. This clonotype was recorded many times. Its antigen is still unknown. The CDR3 has 14 amino acids. The germline CDR1 and CDR2 sequences are SGDLS and YYNGEE. V trimming: 4 bases; J trimming: 5 bases; junction bases outside the gene matches: 4. This receptor was taken from a female donor with ankylosing spondylitis or in good health (not recorded which). J is TRBJ2-1 and V is TRBV9; 9 nucleotides align to TRBD1. Sequenced sample: blood, either unsorted or a sorted T cell fraction (not recorded which). CDR3 sequence reads: CASSRDRANNEQFF. The DNA of the CDR3 is TGTGCCAGCAGCCGGGACAGGGCTAACAATGAGCAGTTCTTC.